This T cell receptor (beta chain) is drawn from a study of shared clonotypes between healthy human individuals. Study-level information: The donors, two women and three men, were aged 18 to 49.

Overall study findings and caveats: An effect of sequencing depth on clonotype sharing among donors was expected.

All donors qualified as healthy HIV-negative adults and had experienced no recent acute infections or vaccinations. Each donor was a Caucasian adult residing in Nashville, Tennessee. Sequencing was performed with immunoSEQ multiplex PCR; in TCRdb, only in-frame clones are kept and a portion is missing. The sample holds about 670,000 clones, about two thirds seen once. Points on this clone: What it binds is not known.

The CDR3 loop spans 15 amino acids. Trimming cost V 2 bases and J 0 bases, with 8 bases left between them. Germline values: CDR1 MNHNS, CDR2 SASEGT. The sequence derives from a woman aged 30 to 39 in good health. Sequenced sample: memory CD4+ T cells sorted from blood. The subset denotes: CD45RA-negative fraction. The rearrangement joins TRBV6-1 to TRBJ2-1; D unclear. The CDR3 spells CASSENPSSYNEQFF. Here the CDR3 DNA reads TGTGCCAGCAGTGAAAACCCAAGCTCCTACAATGAGCAGTTCTTC.